These 13 T cell receptor beta chains share one sample of origin, sequenced in a study of blood T cell repertoires in COVID-19 (dated by TCRdb to the early 2020s). Library preparation employed the immunoSEQ multiplex PCR assay. TCRdb holds this immuneACCESS table with in-frame rearrangements only. Some clones are missing; in checked studies, unresolved V genes explain under half, and the rest has no known cause. The sample table contains fewer than 250,000 clones; only one count was recorded for 65% to 90% of them. The top ten clones comprise 3% to 4% of the sample. Sequencing was carried out using PBMCs or T cells enriched from blood (not recorded which). These receptors were collected from a woman between 40 and 55 years old with acute COVID-19.

The chain uses TRBV5-1 and TRBJ2-2, with 9 bases identical to TRBD1. V lost 6 bases to trimming and J lost 7 bases; unmatched junction nucleotides: 7. This CDR3 contains 14 residues. Looked up from germline, CDR1 is SGHRS and CDR2 is YFSETQ. This chain's CDR3 is CASNGQGRDGELFF. The CDR3 DNA sequence: TGCGCCAGCAACGGACAGGGGCGGGACGGGGAGCTGTTTTTT.

This sequence joins TRBV5-8 and TRBJ1-2; a weak D match, TRBD1 (5 bases). The germline CDR1 and CDR2 sequences are SGHTS and YDEGEE. The CDR3 runs 13 residues. V was shortened by 1 base and J by 8 bases, with 12 bases between the two germline ends. Written as DNA, the CDR3 is TGTGCCAGCAGCTTGAGTCGATGGGGCGGCTACACCTTC. Encoded protein: CASSLSRWGGYTF.

The V and J genes are TRBV25-1 and TRBJ1-5, with TRBD1 matching over 9 bases. Losses at the gene ends were 6 bases for V and 4 bases for J; bases not matched to a gene: 13. Germline V lookup: CDR1 MGHDK, CDR2 SYGVNS. The CDR3 is 17 amino acids. The CDR3 nucleotides read TGTGCCAGCAGCCCGGGGGGGGGACAGGGTAGGAATCAGCCCCAGCATTTT. Translated, it gives CASSPGGGQGRNQPQHF.

This chain connects TRBV7-2 to TRBJ1-4; TRBD1 matches at 9 bases. Germline V gene data show CDR1 as SGHTA and CDR2 as FQGNSA. The ends lost 5 bases at V and 14 bases at J; junction bases unmatched: 15. The CDR3 is 15 amino acids. Here the CDR3 reads CASSQTGTGSSRLFF. The CDR3 bases are TGTGCCAGCAGCCAAACTGGGACAGGGAGTTCTAGGCTGTTTTTT.

The genes are TRBV7-2 and TRBJ1-3; no clear D gene. Germline CDR1 and CDR2: SGHTA and FQGNSA. Trimming shortened V by 5 bases and J by 5 bases, and 10 bases separated the two germline ends. The CDR3 has 13 residues. This CDR3 is CASSLVTRNTIYF. For the CDR3, the DNA is TGTGCCAGCAGCCTAGTGACTAGAAACACCATATATTTT. Supplemented by reference TRBV7-2 and TRBJ1-3, the full variable domain reads GAGVSQSPSNKVTEKGKDVELRCDPISGHTALYWYRQSLGQGLEFLIYFQGNSAPDKSGLPSDRFSAERTGGSVSTLTIQRTQQEDSAVYLCASSLVTRNTIYFGEGSWLTVV.

V is TRBV6-9 and J is TRBJ2-1; possible D gene TRBD2, 6 bases. V was shortened by 3 bases and J by 8 bases, with 14 bases between the two germline ends. There are 14 residues in the CDR3. Germline values: CDR1 MNHGY, CDR2 SVAAGI. This CDR3 reads CASSYGRGPHEQFF. DNA of the CDR3: TGTGCCAGCAGTTACGGGAGAGGTCCACATGAGCAGTTCTTC.

This chain connects TRBV29-1 to TRBJ2-7, with 14 bases identical to TRBD2. This CDR3 spans 15 amino acids. Germline CDR1 SQVTM, CDR2 ANQGSEA. V was clipped by 4 bases and J by 4 bases; unmatched bases: 6. The CDR3 is CSVALGTSGRYEQYF. DNA of the CDR3: TGCAGCGTTGCTCTAGGGACTAGCGGGAGATACGAGCAGTACTTC.

CDR3 in DNA: TGTGCCAGCAGCGCTTCGGGGGGGAGGCACAATGAGCAGTTCTTC. This translates into CASSASGGRHNEQFF. V usage is TRBV9 and J usage is TRBJ2-1; TRBD2 matches at 8 bases. From germline, CDR1 is SGDLS and CDR2 YYNGEE. The CDR3 length is 15 residues. Unmatched junction bases numbered 7, after V lost 3 bases and J lost 5 bases.

The V and J genes are TRBV4-2 and TRBJ2-2; TRBD2 agrees at 10 bases. After removal of 5 bases from V and 11 bases from J, the junction contained 11 bases not matched to a gene. Germline CDR1 LGHNA, CDR2 YNFKEQ. The CDR3 contains 15 residues. The chain's CDR3 is CASSDMTSGYPELFF. In DNA, the CDR3 is TGTGCCAGCAGCGATATGACTAGCGGGTACCCCGAGCTGTTTTTT.

The rearrangement uses TRBV5-1 and TRBJ2-7; TRBD2 agrees at 13 bases. The CDR3 is made up of 15 amino acids. The germline V gene encodes CDR1 SGHRS and CDR2 YFSETQ. V was clipped by 0 bases and J by 5 bases; unmatched bases: 2. The CDR3 region has the DNA TGCGCCAGCAGCTTGGGGACTAGCGGGAGCCACGAGCAGTACTTC. Its translation is CASSLGTSGSHEQYF.

The rearrangement uses TRBV9 and TRBJ2-3, with TRBD2 matching over 11 bases. J was trimmed by 2 bases and V by 2 bases; bases with no gene match: 4. Germline V lookup: CDR1 SGDLS, CDR2 YYNGEE. CDR3 length: 16 amino acids. CDR3 nucleotide sequence: TGTGCCAGCAGCGTGGCGGGACTAGCGGTCACAGATACGCAGTATTTT. Translation: CASSVAGLAVTDTQYF.

The sample holds one count of this clone. The chain combines TRBV6-5 with TRBJ1-5, with D possibly TRBD1 on 6 matching bases. The V gene's germline CDR1 is MNHEY and CDR2 SVGAGI. The germline V and J ends were trimmed by 7 bases and 7 bases, with 20 bases remaining between them. The CDR3 runs 15 residues. The CDR3 DNA is TGTGCCAGCATACTAGGAACAGGGTTTATGCAGCCCCAGCATTTT. Its translation is CASILGTGFMQPQHF.

This chain uses TRBV28 with TRBJ2-7; D unresolved. This CDR3 spans 15 amino acids. The germline V gene has CDR1 MDHEN and CDR2 SYDVKM. Between the trimmed V and J ends, which lost 1 base and 2 bases, there was a span of 12 bases. CDR3 protein: CASSLSPYPTYEQYF. The CDR3 nucleotides are TGTGCCAGCAGTTTATCACCGTATCCTACCTACGAGCAGTACTTC.